What follows describes a single T cell receptor (beta chain). CDR1 is MNHEY, CDR2 SVGAGI, per germline. The V end was cut by 6 bases, the J end by 1 base, with 9 bases between. This CDR3 is 14 amino acids long. TCRdb keeps only in-frame clones here, not all; method: immunoSEQ multiplex PCR. The table shows about 360,000 clones, with 88% occurring only once. The source of the sample is a study of blood T cell repertoires in COVID-19. The material sequenced was PBMCs or T cells enriched from blood (not recorded which). This sequence originates from a woman aged 40 to 50 with acute COVID-19. The chain combines TRBV6-5 with TRBJ2-2, with D perhaps TRBD1 (6 bases). CDR3 residues: CASRKDRNTGELFF. The CDR3 nucleotides are TGTGCCAGCAGGAAGGACAGGAACACCGGGGAGCTGTTTTTT.